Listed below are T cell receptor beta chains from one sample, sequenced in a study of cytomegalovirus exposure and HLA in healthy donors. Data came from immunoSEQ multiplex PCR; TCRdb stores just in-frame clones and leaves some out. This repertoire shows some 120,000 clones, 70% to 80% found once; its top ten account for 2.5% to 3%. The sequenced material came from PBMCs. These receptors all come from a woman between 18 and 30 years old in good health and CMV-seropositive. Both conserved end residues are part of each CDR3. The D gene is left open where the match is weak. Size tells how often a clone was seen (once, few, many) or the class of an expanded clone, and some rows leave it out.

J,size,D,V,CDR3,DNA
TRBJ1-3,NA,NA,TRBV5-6,CASSLVVSGNTIYF,TGTGCCAGCAGCTTGGTAGTTTCTGGAAACACCATATATTTT
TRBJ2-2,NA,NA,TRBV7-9,CASSSFRGTGELFF,TGTGCCAGCAGCTCCTTCCGGGGAACCGGGGAGCTGTTTTTT
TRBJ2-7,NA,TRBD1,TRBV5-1,CASSFQFTGENYEQYF,TGCGCCAGCAGCTTTCAGTTTACAGGGGAGAATTACGAGCAGTACTTC
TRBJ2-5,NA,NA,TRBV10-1,CASSGTYGLQETQYF,TGCGCCAGCAGTGGAACATACGGACTCCAAGAGACCCAGTACTTC
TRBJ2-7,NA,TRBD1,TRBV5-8,CASSPGQSYEQYF,TGTGCCAGCAGCCCGGGACAGTCCTACGAGCAGTACTTC
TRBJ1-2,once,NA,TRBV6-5,CASTHYRVSGYTF,TGTGCCAGCACCCATTACAGGGTCTCTGGCTACACCTTC
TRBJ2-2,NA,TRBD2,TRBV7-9,CASSLAWREKETGELFF,TGTGCCAGCAGCTTAGCTTGGCGGGAGAAAGAAACCGGGGAGCTGTTTTTT
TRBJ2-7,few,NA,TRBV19,CASSFGGLGEQYF,TGTGCCAGTAGTTTCGGGGGTCTGGGCGAGCAGTACTTC
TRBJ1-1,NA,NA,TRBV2,CASSDPLDTEAFF,TGTGCCAGCAGTGACCCCCTAGACACTGAAGCTTTCTTT
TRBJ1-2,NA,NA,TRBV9,CASSVVMGSNYGYTF,TGTGCCAGCAGCGTAGTGATGGGCTCTAACTATGGCTACACCTTC
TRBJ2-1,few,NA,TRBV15,CATSRELDRQTSERYNEQFF,TGTGCCACCAGCAGAGAATTGGACAGGCAGACTAGCGAGCGATACAATGAGCAGTTCTTC
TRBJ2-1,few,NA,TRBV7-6,CASSQSGDNEQFF,TGTGCCAGCAGCCAGAGCGGAGACAATGAGCAGTTCTTC
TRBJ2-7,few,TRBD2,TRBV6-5,CASSYGREYDEQYF,TGTGCCAGCAGTTACGGGCGGGAGTATGACGAGCAGTACTTC
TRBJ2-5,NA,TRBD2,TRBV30,CAWSVLLAGDEETQYF,TGTGCCTGGAGTGTACTGCTAGCGGGAGATGAGGAGACCCAGTACTTC
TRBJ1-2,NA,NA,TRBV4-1,CASSQELTAGNGYTF,TGCGCCAGCAGCCAAGAACTTACGGCAGGTAATGGCTACACCTTC
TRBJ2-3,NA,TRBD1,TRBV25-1,CASSGTGGKKDTQYF,TGTGCCAGCAGTGGGACAGGGGGCAAGAAAGATACGCAGTATTTT
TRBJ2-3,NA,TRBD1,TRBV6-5,CASRPDRGKRDTQYF,TGTGCCAGCAGGCCAGACAGGGGTAAGAGGGATACGCAGTATTTT
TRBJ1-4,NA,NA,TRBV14,CASSQVKGGKLFF,TGTGCCAGCAGCCAAGTCAAGGGAGGAAAACTGTTTTTT
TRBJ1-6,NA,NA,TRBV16,CASSRVRGNSPLHF,TGTGCCAGCAGCCGAGTCAGGGGAAATTCACCCCTCCACTTT
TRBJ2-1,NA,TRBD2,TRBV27,CASSPRLAGNLEGEQFF,TGTGCCAGCAGTCCGCGACTAGCGGGGAACTTAGAGGGTGAGCAGTTCTTC
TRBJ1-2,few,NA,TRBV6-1,CASSRQQANYGYTF,TGTGCCAGCAGTCGACAGCAAGCTAACTATGGCTACACCTTC
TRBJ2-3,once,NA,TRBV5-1,CASSFSVAVRTDTQYF,TGCGCCAGCAGCTTCAGTGTGGCGGTCCGCACAGATACGCAGTATTTT
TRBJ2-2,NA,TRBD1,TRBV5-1,CASSFSATGDGGELFF,TGCGCCAGCAGTTTCTCAGCGACAGGGGATGGCGGGGAGCTGTTTTTT
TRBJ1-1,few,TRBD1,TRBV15,CATSRLRQGDTEAFF,TGTGCCACCAGCAGGCTGAGACAGGGAGACACTGAAGCTTTCTTT
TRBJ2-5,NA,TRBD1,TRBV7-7,CASSMDRVQETQYF,TGTGCTAGCAGCATGGACAGGGTCCAAGAGACCCAGTACTTC
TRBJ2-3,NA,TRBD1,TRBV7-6,CASSFGQELSDTQYF,TGTGCCAGCAGCTTCGGACAGGAACTCTCAGATACGCAGTATTTT